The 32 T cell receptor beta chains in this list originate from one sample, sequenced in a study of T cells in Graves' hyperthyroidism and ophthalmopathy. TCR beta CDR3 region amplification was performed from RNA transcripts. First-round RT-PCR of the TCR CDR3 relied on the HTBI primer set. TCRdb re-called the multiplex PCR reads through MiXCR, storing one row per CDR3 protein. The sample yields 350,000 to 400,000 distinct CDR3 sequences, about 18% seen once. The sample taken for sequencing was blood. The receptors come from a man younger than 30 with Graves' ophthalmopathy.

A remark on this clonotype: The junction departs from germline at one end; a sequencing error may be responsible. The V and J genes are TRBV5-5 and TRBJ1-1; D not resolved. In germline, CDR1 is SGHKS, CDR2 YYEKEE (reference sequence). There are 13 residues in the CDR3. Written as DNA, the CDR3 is TGTGCCAGCAGCAGGGAGGGAAACACTGTAGCTTTCTTT. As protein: CASSREGNTVAFF.

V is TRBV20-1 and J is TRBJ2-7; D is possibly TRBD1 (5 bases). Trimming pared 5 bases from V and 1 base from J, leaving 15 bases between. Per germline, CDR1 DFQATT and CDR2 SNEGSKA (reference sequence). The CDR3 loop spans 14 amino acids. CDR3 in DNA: TGCAGTGCTTGGGGTACGGACACGTCCTACGAGCAGTACTTC. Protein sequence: CSAWGTDTSYEQYF.

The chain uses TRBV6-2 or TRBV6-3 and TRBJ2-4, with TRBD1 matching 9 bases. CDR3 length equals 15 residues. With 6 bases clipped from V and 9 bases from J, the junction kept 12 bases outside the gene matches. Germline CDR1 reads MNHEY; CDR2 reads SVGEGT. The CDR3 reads CASSRPGTGRAIQYF. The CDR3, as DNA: TGTGCCAGCAGCCGCCCCGGGACAGGGAGGGCCATTCAGTACTTC.

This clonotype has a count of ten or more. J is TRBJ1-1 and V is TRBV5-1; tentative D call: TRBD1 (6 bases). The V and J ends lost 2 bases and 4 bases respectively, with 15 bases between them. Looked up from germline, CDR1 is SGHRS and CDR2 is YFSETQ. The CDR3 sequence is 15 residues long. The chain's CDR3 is CASSFSGELGTEAFF. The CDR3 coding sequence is TGCGCCAGCAGCTTTTCAGGGGAGTTGGGCACTGAAGCTTTCTTT.

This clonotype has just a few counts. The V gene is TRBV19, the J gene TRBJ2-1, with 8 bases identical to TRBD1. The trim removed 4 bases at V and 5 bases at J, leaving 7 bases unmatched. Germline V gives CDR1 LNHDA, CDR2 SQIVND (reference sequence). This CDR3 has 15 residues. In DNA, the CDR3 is TGTGCCAGTAGTAGTTCAGGGACAGGCAACAATGAGCAGTTCTTC. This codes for CASSSSGTGNNEQFF.

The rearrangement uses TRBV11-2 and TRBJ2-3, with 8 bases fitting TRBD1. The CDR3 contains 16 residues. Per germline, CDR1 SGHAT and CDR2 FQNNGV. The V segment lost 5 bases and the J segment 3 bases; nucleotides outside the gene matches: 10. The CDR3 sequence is CASSPSTGGTTDTQYF. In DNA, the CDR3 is TGTGCCAGCAGCCCCAGTACAGGGGGGACTACAGATACGCAGTATTTT. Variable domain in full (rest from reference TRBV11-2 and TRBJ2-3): EAGVAQSPRYKIIEKRQSVAFWCNPISGHATLYWYQQILGQGPKLLIQFQNNGVVDDSQLPKDRFSAERLKGVDSTLKIQPAKLEDSAVYLCASSPSTGGTTDTQYFGPGTRLTVL.

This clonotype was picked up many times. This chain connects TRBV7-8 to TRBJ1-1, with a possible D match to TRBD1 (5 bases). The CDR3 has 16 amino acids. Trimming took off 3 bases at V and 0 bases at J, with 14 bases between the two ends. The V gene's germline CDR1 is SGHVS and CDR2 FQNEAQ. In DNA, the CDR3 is TGTGCCAGCAGCTTCTCCAGGGACCCCATGAACACTGAAGCTTTCTTT. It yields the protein CASSFSRDPMNTEAFF.

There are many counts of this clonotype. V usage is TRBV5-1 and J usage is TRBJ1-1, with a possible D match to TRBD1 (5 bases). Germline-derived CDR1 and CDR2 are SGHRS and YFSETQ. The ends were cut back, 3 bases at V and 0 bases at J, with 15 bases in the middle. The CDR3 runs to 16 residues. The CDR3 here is CASSWEPGRMNTEAFF. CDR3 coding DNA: TGCGCCAGCAGCTGGGAGCCGGGACGGATGAACACTGAAGCTTTCTTT.

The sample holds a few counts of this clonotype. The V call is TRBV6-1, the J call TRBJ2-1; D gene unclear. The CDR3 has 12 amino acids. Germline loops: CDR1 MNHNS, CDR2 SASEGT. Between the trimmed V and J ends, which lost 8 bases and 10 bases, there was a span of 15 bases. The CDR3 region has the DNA TGTGCCAGCCGATTGGACCACCCGGAGCAGTTCTTC. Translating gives CASRLDHPEQFF.

CDR3 bases: TGCGCCAGCAGCGTCGGGACAGGTCCCTATACGCAGTATTTT. It is translated as CASSVGTGPYTQYF. J is TRBJ2-3 and V is TRBV5-1, with 8 bases that match TRBD1. V was pared by 4 bases and J by 7 bases, with 8 bases of the junction left unmatched. The CDR3 loop spans 14 amino acids. Germline loops: CDR1 SGHRS, CDR2 YFSETQ.

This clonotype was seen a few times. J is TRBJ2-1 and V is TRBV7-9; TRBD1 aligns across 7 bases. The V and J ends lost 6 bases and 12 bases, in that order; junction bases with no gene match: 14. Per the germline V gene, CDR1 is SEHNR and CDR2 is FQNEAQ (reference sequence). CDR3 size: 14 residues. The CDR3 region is CASSRAAEQGTQFF. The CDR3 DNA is TGTGCCAGCAGTCGCGCAGCAGAACAGGGGACGCAGTTCTTC.

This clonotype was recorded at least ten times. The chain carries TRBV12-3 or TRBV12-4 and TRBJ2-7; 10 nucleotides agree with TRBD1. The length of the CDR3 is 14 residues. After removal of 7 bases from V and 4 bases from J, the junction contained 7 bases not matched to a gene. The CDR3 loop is CASTSRQGAYEQYF. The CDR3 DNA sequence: TGTGCCAGCACCTCAAGACAGGGGGCATACGAGCAGTACTTC.

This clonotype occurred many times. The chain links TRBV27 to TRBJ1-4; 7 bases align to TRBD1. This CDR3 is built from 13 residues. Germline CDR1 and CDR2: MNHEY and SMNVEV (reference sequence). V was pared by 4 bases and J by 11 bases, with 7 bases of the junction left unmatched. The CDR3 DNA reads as TGTGCCAGCAGTTCGGCAGGGGGGCGGAAACTGTTTTTT. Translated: CASSSAGGRKLFF.

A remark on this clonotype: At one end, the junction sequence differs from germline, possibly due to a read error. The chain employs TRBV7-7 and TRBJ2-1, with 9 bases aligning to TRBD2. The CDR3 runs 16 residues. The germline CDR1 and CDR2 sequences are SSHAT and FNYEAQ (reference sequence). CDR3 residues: CASSLGASGATNEQFF. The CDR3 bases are TGTGCTAGCAGCCTTGGGGCTAGCGGGGCCACCAATGAGCAGTTCTTC.

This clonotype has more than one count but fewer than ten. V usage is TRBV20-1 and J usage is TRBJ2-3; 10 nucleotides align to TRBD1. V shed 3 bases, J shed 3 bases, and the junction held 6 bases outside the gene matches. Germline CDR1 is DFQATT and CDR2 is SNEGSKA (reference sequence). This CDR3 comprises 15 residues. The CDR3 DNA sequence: TGCAGTGCTAGGGGGACAGGGGTTGGGACAGATACGCAGTATTTT. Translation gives CSARGTGVGTDTQYF.

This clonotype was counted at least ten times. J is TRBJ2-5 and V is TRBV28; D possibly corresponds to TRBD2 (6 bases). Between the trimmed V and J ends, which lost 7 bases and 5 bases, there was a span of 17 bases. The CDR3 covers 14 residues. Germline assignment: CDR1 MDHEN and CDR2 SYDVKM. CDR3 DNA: TGTGCCAGCATCGCCGGGACTCAGTGGGAGACCCAGTACTTC. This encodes CASIAGTQWETQYF. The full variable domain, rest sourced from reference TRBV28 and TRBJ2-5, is DVKVTQSSRYLVKRTGEKVFLECVQDMDHENMFWYRQDPGLGLRLIYFSYDVKMKEKGDIPEGYSVSREKKERFSLILESASTNQTSMYLCASIAGTQWETQYFGPGTRLLVL.

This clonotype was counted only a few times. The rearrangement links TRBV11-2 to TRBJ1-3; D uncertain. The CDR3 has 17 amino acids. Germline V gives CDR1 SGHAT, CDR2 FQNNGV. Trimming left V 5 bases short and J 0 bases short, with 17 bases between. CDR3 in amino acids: CASSPNSAGVSGNTIYF. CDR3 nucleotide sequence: TGTGCCAGCAGCCCGAACTCCGCCGGGGTCTCTGGAAACACCATATATTTT.

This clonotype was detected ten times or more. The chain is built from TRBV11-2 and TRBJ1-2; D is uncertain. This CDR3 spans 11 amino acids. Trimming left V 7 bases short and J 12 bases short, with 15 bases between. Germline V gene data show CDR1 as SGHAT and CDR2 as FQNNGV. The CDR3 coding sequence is TGTGCCAGCATCCTAGGGAAGGTGCACACCTTC. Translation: CASILGKVHTF.

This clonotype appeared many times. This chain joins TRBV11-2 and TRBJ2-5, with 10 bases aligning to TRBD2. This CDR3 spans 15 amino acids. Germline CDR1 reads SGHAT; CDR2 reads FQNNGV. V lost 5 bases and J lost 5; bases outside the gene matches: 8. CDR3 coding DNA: TGTGCCAGCAGCAGTCTAGCGGGGGCTGGGGAGACCCAGTACTTC. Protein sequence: CASSSLAGAGETQYF.

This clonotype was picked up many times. Here the CDR3 DNA reads TGTGCCAGCTCACCACCGGGGCAGAGCACAGATACGCAGTATTTT. As protein: CASSPPGQSTDTQYF. The chain employs TRBV18 and TRBJ2-3; D is possibly TRBD1 (5 bases). Germline CDR1 reads KGHSH; CDR2 reads LQKENI. Trimming removed 0 bases at V and 0 bases at J, with 7 bases between. The length of the CDR3 is 15 residues.

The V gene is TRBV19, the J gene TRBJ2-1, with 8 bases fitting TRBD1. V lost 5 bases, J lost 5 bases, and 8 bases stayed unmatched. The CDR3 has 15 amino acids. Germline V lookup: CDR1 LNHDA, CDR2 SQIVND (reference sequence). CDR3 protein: CASSALGQGNNEQFF. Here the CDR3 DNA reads TGTGCCAGTAGTGCCCTCGGACAGGGTAACAATGAGCAGTTCTTC.

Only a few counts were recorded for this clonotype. CDR3 protein: CSASPDAEYEQYF. For the CDR3, the DNA is TGCAGTGCTTCCCCGGACGCCGAGTACGAGCAGTACTTC. The V and J genes are TRBV20-1 and TRBJ2-7; no definite D call. Germline CDR1 and CDR2: DFQATT and SNEGSKA (reference sequence). Trimming shortened V by 5 bases and J by 4 bases, and 15 bases separated the two germline ends. This CDR3 comprises 13 residues.

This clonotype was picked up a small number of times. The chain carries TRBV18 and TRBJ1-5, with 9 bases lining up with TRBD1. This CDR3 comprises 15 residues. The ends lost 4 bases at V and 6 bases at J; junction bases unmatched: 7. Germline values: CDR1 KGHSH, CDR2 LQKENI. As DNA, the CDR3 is TGTGCCAGCTCACTAAACCGGGACAGGGCTCAGCCCCAGCATTTT. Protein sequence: CASSLNRDRAQPQHF.

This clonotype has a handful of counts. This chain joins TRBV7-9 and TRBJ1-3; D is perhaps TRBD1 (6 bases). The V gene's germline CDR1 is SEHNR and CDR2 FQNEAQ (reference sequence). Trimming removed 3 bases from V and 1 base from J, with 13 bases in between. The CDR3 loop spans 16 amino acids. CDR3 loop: CASSLDSVSSGNTIYF. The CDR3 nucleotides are TGTGCCAGCAGCTTGGACAGCGTTTCTTCTGGAAACACCATATATTTT.

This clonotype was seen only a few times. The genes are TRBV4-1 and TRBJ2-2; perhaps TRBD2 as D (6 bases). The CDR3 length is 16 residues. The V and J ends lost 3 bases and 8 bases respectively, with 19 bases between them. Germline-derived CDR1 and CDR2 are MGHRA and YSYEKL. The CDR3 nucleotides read TGCGCCAGCAGCCAGCAGGCCCCCGGGGGTGGGGGGGAGCTGTTTTTT. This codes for CASSQQAPGGGGELFF.

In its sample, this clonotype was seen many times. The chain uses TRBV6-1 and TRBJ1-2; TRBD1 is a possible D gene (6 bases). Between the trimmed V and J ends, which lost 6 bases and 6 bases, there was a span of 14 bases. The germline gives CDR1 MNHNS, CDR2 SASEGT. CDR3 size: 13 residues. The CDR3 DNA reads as TGTGCCAGCAGACCTAACAGGGAGGATGGCTACACCTTC. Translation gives CASRPNREDGYTF.

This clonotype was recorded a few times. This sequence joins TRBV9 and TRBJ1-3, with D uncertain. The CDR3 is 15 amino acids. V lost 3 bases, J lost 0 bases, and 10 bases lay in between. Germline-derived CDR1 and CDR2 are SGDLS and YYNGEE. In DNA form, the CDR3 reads TGTGCCAGCAGCGACTCCGGGATCTCTGGAAACACCATATATTTT. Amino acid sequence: CASSDSGISGNTIYF.

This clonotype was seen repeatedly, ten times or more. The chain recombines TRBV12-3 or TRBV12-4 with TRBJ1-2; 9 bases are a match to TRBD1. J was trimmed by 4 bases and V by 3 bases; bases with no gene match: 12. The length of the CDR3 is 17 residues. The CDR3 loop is CASSLGQGSRGTYGYTF. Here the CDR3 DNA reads TGTGCCAGCAGTTTGGGACAGGGCTCAAGGGGAACCTATGGCTACACCTTC.

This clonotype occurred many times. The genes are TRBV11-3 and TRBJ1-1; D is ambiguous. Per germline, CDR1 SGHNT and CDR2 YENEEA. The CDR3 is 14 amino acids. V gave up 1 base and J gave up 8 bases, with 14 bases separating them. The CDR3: CASSLGRADSEAFF. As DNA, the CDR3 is TGTGCCAGCAGCTTAGGTAGGGCGGATTCCGAAGCTTTCTTT.

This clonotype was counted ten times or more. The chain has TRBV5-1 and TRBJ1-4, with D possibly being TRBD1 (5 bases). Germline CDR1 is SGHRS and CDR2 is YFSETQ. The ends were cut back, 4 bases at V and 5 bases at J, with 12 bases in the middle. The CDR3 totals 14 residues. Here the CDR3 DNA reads TGCGCCAGCAGCCCGGGACCCGGAAATGAAAAACTGTTTTTT. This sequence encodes CASSPGPGNEKLFF.

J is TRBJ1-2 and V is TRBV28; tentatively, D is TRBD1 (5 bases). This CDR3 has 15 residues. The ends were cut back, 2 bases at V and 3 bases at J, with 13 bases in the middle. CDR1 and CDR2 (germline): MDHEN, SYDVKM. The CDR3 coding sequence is TGTGCCAGCAGTTTAGGGGCAGGAAGTGACTATGGCTACACCTTC. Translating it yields CASSLGAGSDYGYTF.

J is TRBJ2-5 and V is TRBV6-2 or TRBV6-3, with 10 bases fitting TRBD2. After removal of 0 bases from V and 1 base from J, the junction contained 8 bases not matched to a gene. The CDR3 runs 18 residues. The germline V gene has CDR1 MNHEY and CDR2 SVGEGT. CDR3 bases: TGTGCCAGCAGTTACTCTCGACTAGCGGGTCGCATCCAAGAGACCCAGTACTTC. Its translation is CASSYSRLAGRIQETQYF.